The 10 T cell receptor beta chains reported below all come from one sample, sequenced in a study of blood T cells in healthy people across ages. A J-beta primer mix and a sample-barcoded 5' primer were used in a second PCR of roughly 7 to 12 cycles. TCRdb reprocessed the 5' RACE reads via MiXCR and lists one record per CDR3 protein. The profile shows 450,000 to 650,000 distinct CDR3 sequences, less than 25% of them singletons. These records were also assigned to another study, of T cells of mothers and their children.

The sample consisted of blood. Receptors were obtained from a boy younger than 18 in good health.

The V call is TRBV20-1, the J call TRBJ2-5; 10 positions agree with TRBD2. Matching the DNA end better, TRBJ2-1 makes the J call doubtful. Germline assignment: CDR1 DFQATT and CDR2 SNEGSKA (reference sequence). This CDR3 spans 14 amino acids. CDR3 in DNA: TGCAGTGCCCCCCTCAGCGGGGGGGCAGGAGAGCAGTTCTTC. Translated, it gives CSAPLSGGAGEQFF.

This chain uses TRBV29-1 with TRBJ2-5, with TRBD1 identical over 8 bases. Trimming took 8 bases from V and 10 from J; bases not matched to a gene: 6. Germline CDR1 is SQVTM and CDR2 is ANQGSEA. The CDR3 spans 10 residues. For the CDR3, the DNA is TGCAGCATATACGACAGGGGCCAGTACTTC. It encodes CSIYDRGQYF. Supplemented by reference TRBV29-1 and TRBJ2-5, the full variable domain reads SAVISQKPSRDICQRGTSLTIQCQVDSQVTMMFWYRQQPGQSLTLIATANQGSEATYESGFVIDKFPISRPNLTFSTLTVSNMSPEDSSIYLCSIYDRGQYFGPGTRLLVL.

J is TRBJ1-1 and V is TRBV12-3 or TRBV12-4; the D gene is possibly TRBD1 (6 bases). V lost 5 bases, J lost 1 base, and 17 bases lay in between. CDR3 length: 16 residues. CDR3 protein: CASSKRNRVENTEAFF. For the CDR3, the DNA is TGTGCCAGCAGTAAACGGAACAGGGTTGAGAACACTGAAGCTTTCTTT.

This clonotype was found a few times. The chain joins TRBV28 to TRBJ2-1; no clear D gene. The DNA end lines up better with TRBJ2-5; the J call may be wrong. CDR1 is MDHEN and CDR2 is SYDVKM in the germline V gene. This CDR3 has 14 residues. DNA for the CDR3: TGTGCCAGCAGTTTACACGTACGCCAAGAGACCCAGTACTTC. Translated, it gives CASSLHVRQETQYF.

For this clonotype: The CDR3 carries no conserved terminal phenylalanine or tryptophan, so it likely arises from a read error. J is TRBJ1-1 and V is TRBV7-9; D uncertain. CDR3 length equals 14 residues. The V end lost 1 base, the J end lost 1 base, and 7 bases lay between the germline ends. Germline-derived CDR1 and CDR2 are SEHNR and FQNEAQ (reference sequence). CDR3 amino acids: CASSLGGENTEAFS. The CDR3 DNA sequence: TGTGCCAGCAGCTTAGGCGGCGAGAACACTGAAGCTTTCTCT.

CDR3 coding DNA: TGTGCCAGTACTAGTTTCGACAATGAGCAGTTCTTC. It yields the protein CASTSFDNEQFF. The chain links TRBV12-3 or TRBV12-4 to TRBJ2-1; D is perhaps TRBD2 (5 bases). The CDR3 consists of 12 residues. V lost 9 bases and J lost 5, with 11 bases in between.

This clonotype was seen a handful of times. The rearrangement links TRBV20-1 to TRBJ2-3, with unresolved D. Trimming shortened V by 0 bases and J by 2 bases, and 6 bases separated the two germline ends. The germline V gene has CDR1 DFQATT and CDR2 SNEGSKA (reference sequence). CDR3 length equals 13 residues. The CDR3, as DNA: TGCAGTGCTAGAGATCCCAACACAGATACGCAGTATTTT. It codes for CSARDPNTDTQYF.

This chain's CDR3 is CASSLGSPGGDGYTF. For the CDR3, the DNA is TGTGCCAGCAGCTTAGGCTCGCCGGGGGGTGATGGCTACACCTTC. The genes are TRBV13 and TRBJ1-2, with D tentatively TRBD1 (5 bases). V was clipped by 0 bases and J by 6 bases, with 14 bases between them. CDR3 size: 15 residues. Germline assignment: CDR1 PRHDT and CDR2 FYEKMQ (reference sequence). Combining the CDR3 with reference TRBV13 and TRBJ1-2 gives the whole variable domain AAGVIQSPRHLIKEKRETATLKCYPIPRHDTVYWYQQGPGQDPQFLISFYEKMQSDKGSIPDRFSAQQFSDYHSELNMSSLELGDSALYFCASSLGSPGGDGYTFGSGTRLTVV.

V is TRBV6-1 and J is TRBJ2-1, with unresolved D. The germline V and J ends were trimmed by 4 bases and 2 bases, with 12 bases remaining between them. The germline V gene has CDR1 MNHNS and CDR2 SASEGT. CDR3 length: 15 amino acids. DNA for the CDR3: TGTGCCAGCAGTGCATCCTGGGCCACCTACAATGAGCAGTTCTTC. Translation gives CASSASWATYNEQFF.

The gene calls are TRBV5-5 and TRBJ1-4; D is possibly TRBD1 (5 bases). CDR1 and CDR2 from the germline V gene are SGHKS and YYEKEE (reference sequence). The CDR3 covers 15 residues. Trimming took off 0 bases at V and 8 bases at J, with 14 bases between the two ends. The CDR3 bases are TGTGCCAGCAGCTTGGAAGGGGAGGGACGGGAAAAACTGTTTTTT. As protein: CASSLEGEGREKLFF.